A single sample gave rise to the 29 T cell receptor beta chains below, sequenced in a study of shared clonotypes between healthy human individuals. Sequencing used immunoSEQ multiplex PCR; TCRdb keeps in-frame clones, though not all of them. The table has about 590,000 clones, roughly 95% seen once. CD8 cells regarded as naive lacked CD45RO, were positively chosen for CCR7, and omitted terminally differentiated effector memory CD45RA+ cells. The sample comprised naive CD8+ T cells sorted from blood. Receptors originate from a woman aged 25-40 years in good health.

The rearrangement links TRBV2 to TRBJ2-1; 8 bases line up with TRBD2. J gave up 7 bases and V 0 bases, and 8 bases lay outside the gene matches. Per the germline V gene, CDR1 is SNHLY and CDR2 is FYNNEI. The CDR3 totals 16 residues. CDR3: CASSEAPGGRSNEQFF. CDR3 DNA sequence: TGTGCCAGCAGTGAAGCTCCGGGAGGGCGGTCGAATGAGCAGTTCTTC.

This chain joins TRBV5-4 and TRBJ2-7, with D uncertain. The CDR3 length is 11 residues. Germline CDR1 SGHNT, CDR2 YYREEE (reference sequence). V dropped 9 bases and J dropped 0 bases, with 7 bases sitting between them. CDR3 in amino acids: CATKDSYEQYF. CDR3 bases: TGTGCCACCAAAGACTCCTACGAGCAGTACTTC. Full variable domain (rest looked up from reference TRBV5-4 and TRBJ2-7): ETGVTQSPTHLIKTRGQQVTLRCSSQSGHNTVSWYQQALGQGPQFIFQYYREEENGRGNFPPRFSGLQFPNYSSELNVNALELDDSALYLCATKDSYEQYFGPGTRLTVT.

As to this clone: Sequence at one end of the junction differs from germline and may be a read error. The V and J genes are TRBV2 and TRBJ2-5, with 10 bases identical to TRBD2. In germline, CDR1 is SNHLY, CDR2 FYNNEI. The CDR3 runs to 17 residues. The chain's CDR3 is CASSEGLAVPPAETQYF. Written as DNA, the CDR3 is TGTGCCAGCAGCGAAGGACTAGCGGTCCCCCCAGCGGAGACCCAGTACTTC.

This chain links TRBV6-5 with TRBJ2-1, with D hard to call. The length of the CDR3 is 14 residues. Trimming took 0 bases from V and 6 from J, leaving 9 bases between them. Per germline, CDR1 MNHEY and CDR2 SVGAGI. CDR3 loop: CASSYSASSNEQFF. The CDR3 coding sequence is TGTGCCAGCAGTTACTCGGCTAGTTCCAATGAGCAGTTCTTC.

In this sample, this clone turned up once. The chain couples TRBV6-1 to TRBJ1-5, with unresolved D. With 2 bases removed from V and 5 bases from J, the gap between germline ends came to 10 bases. CDR3 size: 14 residues. CDR1 MNHNS and CDR2 SASEGT come from the germline V gene. CDR3 nucleotide sequence: TGTGCCAGCAGTGAATATATTACAGATCAGCCCCAGCATTTT. Its protein is CASSEYITDQPQHF.

The chain carries TRBV5-5 and TRBJ2-2, with TRBD2 matching over 9 bases. The germline V gene encodes CDR1 SGHKS and CDR2 YYEKEE (reference sequence). The CDR3 contains 16 residues. Trimming took 4 bases from V and 0 from J; bases not matched to a gene: 4. The CDR3 loop is CASSTLAGANTGELFF. Written as DNA, the CDR3 is TGTGCCAGCAGCACCTTAGCGGGAGCGAACACCGGGGAGCTGTTTTTT.

The rearrangement links TRBV6-5 to TRBJ2-1; D gene ambiguous. CDR1 and CDR2 from the germline V gene are MNHEY and SVGAGI. The germline V and J ends were trimmed by 4 bases and 3 bases, with 7 bases remaining between them. The CDR3 runs 13 residues. The CDR3 nucleotides read TGTGCCAGCAGTTCTGGGCGCTACAATGAGCAGTTCTTC. Amino acid sequence: CASSSGRYNEQFF.

The chain's CDR3 is CALTGMWETQYF. The CDR3 DNA reads as TGTGCCTTGACAGGGATGTGGGAGACCCAGTACTTC. J is TRBJ2-5 and V is TRBV30; 7 bases match TRBD1. Germline V gives CDR1 GTSNPN, CDR2 SVGIG (reference sequence). The CDR3 is 12 residues long. Trimming removed 7 bases from V and 5 bases from J; junction bases left unmatched: 7. The full variable domain, completed using reference TRBV30 and TRBJ2-5, is SQTIHQWPATLVQPVGSPLSLECTVEGTSNPNLYWYRQAAGRGLQLLFYSVGIGQISSEVPQNLSASRPQDRQFILSSKKLLLSDSGFYLCALTGMWETQYFGPGTRLLVL.

The chain recombines TRBV13 with TRBJ2-7; D may be TRBD2 (6 bases). Trimming stripped 4 bases from V and 0 bases from J, with 13 bases between. CDR1 is PRHDT, CDR2 FYEKMQ, per germline (reference sequence). There are 15 residues in the CDR3. The CDR3 is CASSSPDGSSYEQYF. CDR3 sequence (DNA): TGTGCCAGCAGCTCGCCCGACGGGAGCTCCTACGAGCAGTACTTC.

The chain employs TRBV7-9 and TRBJ1-1; TRBD1 might be the D (5 bases). The CDR3 has 14 residues. V was pared by 5 bases and J by 1 base, with 11 bases between. The V gene's germline CDR1 is SEHNR and CDR2 FQNEAQ (reference sequence). This CDR3 is CASSPRQTNTEAFF. The CDR3 coding sequence is TGTGCCAGCAGCCCCAGACAGACGAACACTGAAGCTTTCTTT.

This clone has just a few counts. The rearrangement uses TRBV4-1 and TRBJ1-1; 10 bases are a match to TRBD1. This CDR3 comprises 13 residues. Germline CDR1 is MGHRA and CDR2 is YSYEKL. Trimming removed 3 bases from V and 12 bases from J; junction bases left unmatched: 7. CDR3 nucleotide sequence: TGCGCCAGCAGCCAGTGGACAGGGGGTCGAACTTTCTTT. As protein: CASSQWTGGRTFF.

This chain joins TRBV11-2 and TRBJ1-3, with D tentatively TRBD1 (5 bases). Germline CDR1 is SGHAT and CDR2 is FQNNGV. The CDR3 totals 15 residues. Between the trimmed V and J ends, which lost 6 bases and 2 bases, there was a span of 14 bases. The CDR3 nucleotides are TGTGCCAGCAGGCCCTTTGGGGGGGCTGGAAACACCATATATTTT. This codes for CASRPFGGAGNTIYF.

In this sample, this clone turned up once. This chain joins TRBV27 and TRBJ2-7, with a possible D match to TRBD2 (6 bases). Germline V gene data show CDR1 as MNHEY and CDR2 as SMNVEV (reference sequence). Between the trimmed V and J ends, which lost 6 bases and 4 bases, there was a span of 16 bases. The CDR3 totals 14 residues. The CDR3 reads CASRSEGPEYEQYF. As DNA, the CDR3 is TGTGCCAGCAGATCGGAGGGCCCGGAATACGAGCAGTACTTC.

The sample holds one count of this clone. The chain is built from TRBV25-1 and TRBJ2-3; tentatively, D is TRBD2 (8 bases). The V gene lost 3 bases and the J gene lost 4 bases, with 20 bases spanning the gap. CDR3 length: 17 amino acids. Germline CDR1 reads MGHDK; CDR2 reads SYGVNS. CDR3 amino acids: CASSDTGGGFMADTQYF. Here the CDR3 DNA reads TGTGCCAGCAGTGATACGGGAGGGGGCTTTATGGCAGATACGCAGTATTTT.

This sequence joins TRBV14 and TRBJ1-1; the match to TRBD1 covers 8 bases. The germline gives CDR1 SGHDN, CDR2 FVKESK. The CDR3 is 15 amino acids. The ends lost 3 bases at V and 4 bases at J; junction bases unmatched: 7. The CDR3 loop is CASSHHLDRGTEAFF. The CDR3 region has the DNA TGTGCCAGCAGCCACCACCTCGACAGGGGCACTGAAGCTTTCTTT. Full variable domain (rest looked up from reference TRBV14 and TRBJ1-1): EAGVTQFPSHSVIEKGQTVTLRCDPISGHDNLYWYRRVMGKEIKFLLHFVKESKQDESGMPNNRFLAERTGGTYSTLKVQPAELEDSGVYFCASSHHLDRGTEAFFGQGTRLTVV.

The V call is TRBV5-5, the J call TRBJ2-7; 8 bases are shared with TRBD1. This CDR3 is 20 amino acids long. The germline gives CDR1 SGHKS, CDR2 YYEKEE (reference sequence). V was clipped by 4 bases and J by 0 bases; unmatched bases: 21. The CDR3 sequence: CASSIWNPTGEQSSSYEQYF. CDR3 nucleotides: TGTGCCAGCAGCATCTGGAATCCGACAGGGGAACAATCGAGCTCCTACGAGCAGTACTTC.

The genes are TRBV28 and TRBJ2-4; 13 positions agree with TRBD2. The germline V gene has CDR1 MDHEN and CDR2 SYDVKM. This CDR3 spans 18 amino acids. With 6 bases clipped from V and 8 bases from J, the junction kept 16 bases outside the gene matches. The CDR3: CASSHHNWTSGSSDIQYF. CDR3 nucleotide sequence: TGTGCCAGCAGCCACCACAACTGGACTAGCGGGAGTTCTGACATTCAGTACTTC.

The V and J genes are TRBV5-6 and TRBJ2-3; 8 bases are a match to TRBD1. V lost 1 base, J lost 0 bases, and 4 bases stayed unmatched. This CDR3 spans 16 amino acids. Germline values: CDR1 SGHDT, CDR2 YYEEEE. The CDR3 spells CASSLRQGTSTDTQYF. Here the CDR3 DNA reads TGTGCCAGCAGCTTGAGACAGGGGACTAGCACAGATACGCAGTATTTT. Full variable domain (remainder filled in from reference TRBV5-6 and TRBJ2-3): DAGVTQSPTHLIKTRGQQVTLRCSPKSGHDTVSWYQQALGQGPQFIFQYYEEEERQRGNFPDRFSGHQFPNYSSELNVNALLLGDSALYLCASSLRQGTSTDTQYFGPGTRLTVL.

The V and J genes are TRBV19 and TRBJ1-1; D unclear. Germline loops: CDR1 LNHDA, CDR2 SQIVND (reference sequence). The V end was cut by 6 bases, the J end by 4 bases, with 12 bases between. The CDR3 spans 13 residues. The CDR3: CASSHLLGTEAFF. DNA of the CDR3: TGTGCCAGTAGCCACCTTCTCGGCACTGAAGCTTTCTTT. The full variable domain, rest sourced from reference TRBV19 and TRBJ1-1, is DGGITQSPKYLFRKEGQNVTLSCEQNLNHDAMYWYRQDPGQGLRLIYYSQIVNDFQKGDIAEGYSVSREKKESFPLTVTSAQKNPTAFYLCASSHLLGTEAFFGQGTRLTVV.

This clone was seen once. The chain links TRBV5-1 to TRBJ2-1, with a weak D call TRBD2 (5 bases). CDR1 and CDR2 (germline): SGHRS, YFSETQ. The V end was cut by 2 bases, the J end by 5 bases, with 11 bases between. The CDR3 is 14 amino acids. CDR3 DNA: TGCGCCAGCAGCTTTTATGGGGAGAACAATGAGCAGTTCTTC. As protein: CASSFYGENNEQFF.

This chain links TRBV7-8 with TRBJ2-7; 7 bases fit TRBD2. From germline, CDR1 is SGHVS and CDR2 FQNEAQ. Trimming at V came to 0 bases and at J to 3 bases, leaving 5 bases not matched to a gene. CDR3 length: 15 amino acids. CDR3 bases: TGTGCCAGCAGCTTAGCGTACGGCGGGAGCTACGAGCAGTACTTC. It translates to CASSLAYGGSYEQYF.

This clone was seen a single time. The J gene is TRBJ2-7, the V gene TRBV19; D assignment may be TRBD1 or TRBD2 (5 bases each). This CDR3 has 14 residues. Germline V gene lookup returns CDR1 LNHDA and CDR2 SQIVND (reference sequence). V was pared by 9 bases and J by 0 bases, with 15 bases between. The DNA for the CDR3 is TGTGCCAGCACCCGAGGGGATAGCTCCTACGAGCAGTACTTC. It translates to CASTRGDSSYEQYF.

The chain joins TRBV9 to TRBJ1-2, with D uncertain. CDR1 is SGDLS, CDR2 YYNGEE, per germline. V gave up 3 bases and J gave up 4 bases, with 10 bases separating them. The length of the CDR3 is 13 residues. Written as DNA, the CDR3 is TGTGCCAGCAGCGCTGGGGAAGTCTATGGCTACACCTTC. This codes for CASSAGEVYGYTF.

The chain carries TRBV11-1 and TRBJ2-5, with D hard to call. The CDR3 totals 14 residues. Germline loops: CDR1 SGHAT, CDR2 FQDESV (reference sequence). V lost 4 bases to trimming and J lost 4 bases, with 13 bases between them. The CDR3 sequence: CASSSGSPGETQYF. For the CDR3, the DNA is TGTGCCAGCAGCTCAGGATCCCCCGGAGAGACCCAGTACTTC.

A single count supports this clone. This chain links TRBV29-1 with TRBJ1-2; TRBD1 aligns across 8 bases. This CDR3 spans 18 amino acids. V lost 0 bases, J lost 5 bases, and 17 bases stayed unmatched. Germline CDR1 SQVTM, CDR2 ANQGSEA. The CDR3 bases are TGCAGCGTTGAAGATCTTCGGCAGGGGGCTCGGGTTAGGTATGGCTACACCTTC. The encoded protein is CSVEDLRQGARVRYGYTF.

The chain recombines TRBV28 with TRBJ1-3; D gene unclear. This CDR3 contains 13 residues. The V gene lost 2 bases and the J gene lost 2 bases, with 4 bases spanning the gap. CDR1 is MDHEN and CDR2 is SYDVKM in the germline V gene. CDR3 sequence: CASSLLAGNTIYF. The CDR3 DNA reads as TGTGCCAGCAGTTTACTGGCTGGAAACACCATATATTTT.

The chain is built from TRBV15 and TRBJ2-7, with D perhaps matching TRBD1 (6 bases). CDR3 length: 13 residues. CDR1 and CDR2 (germline): LNHNV, YYDKDF (reference sequence). Trimming took 3 bases from V and 6 from J, leaving 12 bases between them. The CDR3 sequence: CATSRGAPGEQYF. CDR3 bases: TGTGCCACCAGCAGGGGGGCTCCGGGCGAGCAGTACTTC.

This clone was observed once. V gene TRBV7-8 combines with J gene TRBJ2-7; TRBD1 agrees at 9 bases. The CDR3 consists of 16 residues. V lost 5 bases, J lost 1 base, and 9 bases stayed unmatched. CDR1 SGHVS and CDR2 FQNEAQ come from the germline V gene. CDR3 region: CASSPDTGGGSYEQYF. CDR3 coding DNA: TGTGCCAGCAGCCCAGATACAGGGGGCGGTTCCTACGAGCAGTACTTC.

The chain couples TRBV6-5 to TRBJ2-3; D gene ambiguous. Germline loops: CDR1 MNHEY, CDR2 SVGAGI. This CDR3 spans 14 amino acids. The V gene lost 5 bases and the J gene lost 2 bases, with 11 bases spanning the gap. CDR3 nucleotides: TGTGCCAGCAGTCTGGGGATCTTCACAGATACGCAGTATTTT. This translates into CASSLGIFTDTQYF.